This T cell receptor (beta chain) was sequenced in a study of shared T cell receptors in the human thymus. This clone occurred a few times. Germline assignment: CDR1 SGHDN and CDR2 FVKESK. The CDR3 sequence is 15 residues long. V lost 1 base and J 6 bases, leaving 10 bases between the germline ends. Libraries were prepared by immunoSEQ multiplex PCR; TCRdb keeps only in-frame clonotypes and omits some of them. The sample records some 760,000 clones, roughly 85% being singletons. Separately, the same data were catalogued under a study of human thymus T cells.

The receptor's source is a girl in the first two years of life with a congenital heart defect. The rearrangement links TRBV14 to TRBJ1-6; D unresolved. Sequencing used thymocytes. CDR3 residues: CASSQGPFSNSPLHF. CDR3 DNA sequence: TGTGCCAGCAGCCAAGGTCCGTTTTCTAATTCACCCCTCCACTTT.